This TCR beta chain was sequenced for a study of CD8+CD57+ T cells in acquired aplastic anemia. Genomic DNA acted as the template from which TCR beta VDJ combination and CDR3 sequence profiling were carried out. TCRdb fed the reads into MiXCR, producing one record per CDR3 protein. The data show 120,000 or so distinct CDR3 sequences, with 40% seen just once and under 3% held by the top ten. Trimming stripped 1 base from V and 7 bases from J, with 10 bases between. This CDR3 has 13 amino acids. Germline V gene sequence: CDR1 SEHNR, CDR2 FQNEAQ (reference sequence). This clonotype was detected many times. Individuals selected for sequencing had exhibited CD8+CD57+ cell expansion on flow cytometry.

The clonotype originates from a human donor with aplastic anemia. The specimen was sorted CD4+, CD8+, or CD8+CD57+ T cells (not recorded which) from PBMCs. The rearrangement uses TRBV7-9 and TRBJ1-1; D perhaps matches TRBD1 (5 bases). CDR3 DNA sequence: TGTGCCAGCAGCTTAGGGGGGAGTAATGAAGCTTTCTTT. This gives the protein CASSLGGSNEAFF.